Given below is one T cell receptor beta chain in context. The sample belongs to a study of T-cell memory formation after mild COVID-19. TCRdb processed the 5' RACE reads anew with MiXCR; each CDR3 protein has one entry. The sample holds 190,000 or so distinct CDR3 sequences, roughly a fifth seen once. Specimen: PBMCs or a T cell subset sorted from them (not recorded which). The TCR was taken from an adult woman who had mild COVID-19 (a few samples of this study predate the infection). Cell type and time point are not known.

CDR3 amino acids: CASRVWQGSNQPQHF. CDR3 nucleotides: TGTGCCAGCAGAGTGTGGCAGGGCTCCAATCAGCCCCAGCATTTT. This chain links TRBV6-5 with TRBJ1-5, with D perhaps matching TRBD1 (5 bases). CDR3 length: 15 amino acids. V shed 6 bases and J shed 3 bases, with 15 bases lying between them. Germline CDR1 is MNHEY and CDR2 is SVGAGI.